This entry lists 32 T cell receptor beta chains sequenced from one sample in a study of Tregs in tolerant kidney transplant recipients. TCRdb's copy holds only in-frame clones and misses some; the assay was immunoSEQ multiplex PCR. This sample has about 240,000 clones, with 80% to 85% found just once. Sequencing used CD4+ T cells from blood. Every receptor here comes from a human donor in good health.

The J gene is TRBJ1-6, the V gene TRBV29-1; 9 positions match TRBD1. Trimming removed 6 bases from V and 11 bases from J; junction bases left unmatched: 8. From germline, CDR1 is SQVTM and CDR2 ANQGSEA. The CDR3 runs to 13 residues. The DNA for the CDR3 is TGCAGCGTGAGTGAGGGACAGGGTGCACCCCTCCACTTT. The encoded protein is CSVSEGQGAPLHF. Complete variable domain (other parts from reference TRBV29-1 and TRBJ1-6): SAVISQKPSRDICQRGTSLTIQCQVDSQVTMMFWYRQQPGQSLTLIATANQGSEATYESGFVIDKFPISRPNLTFSTLTVSNMSPEDSSIYLCSVSEGQGAPLHFGNGTRLTVT.

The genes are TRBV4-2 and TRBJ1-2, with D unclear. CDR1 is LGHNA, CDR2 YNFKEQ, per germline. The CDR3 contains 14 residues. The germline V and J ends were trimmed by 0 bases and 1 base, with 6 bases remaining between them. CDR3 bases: TGTGCCAGCAGCCAAGATTGGAGTAACTATGGCTACACCTTC. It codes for CASSQDWSNYGYTF.

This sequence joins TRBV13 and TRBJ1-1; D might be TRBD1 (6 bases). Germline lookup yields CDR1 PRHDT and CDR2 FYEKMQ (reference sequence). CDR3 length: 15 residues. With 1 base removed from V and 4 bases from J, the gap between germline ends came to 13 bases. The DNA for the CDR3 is TGTGCCAGCAGCTTAGCGGGCAGGGGCATCACTGAAGCTTTCTTT. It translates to CASSLAGRGITEAFF.

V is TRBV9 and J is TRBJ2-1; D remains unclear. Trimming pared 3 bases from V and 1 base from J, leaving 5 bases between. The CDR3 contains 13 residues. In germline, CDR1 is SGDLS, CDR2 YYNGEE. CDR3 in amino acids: CASSGSSYNEQFF. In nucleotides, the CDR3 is TGTGCCAGCAGCGGGAGTTCCTACAATGAGCAGTTCTTC.

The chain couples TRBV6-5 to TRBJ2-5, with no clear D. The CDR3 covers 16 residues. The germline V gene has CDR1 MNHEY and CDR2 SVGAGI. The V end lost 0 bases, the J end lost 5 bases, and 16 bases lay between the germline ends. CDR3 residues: CASSYSPGEPGETQYF. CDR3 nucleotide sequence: TGTGCCAGCAGTTACTCGCCAGGAGAGCCTGGGGAGACCCAGTACTTC.

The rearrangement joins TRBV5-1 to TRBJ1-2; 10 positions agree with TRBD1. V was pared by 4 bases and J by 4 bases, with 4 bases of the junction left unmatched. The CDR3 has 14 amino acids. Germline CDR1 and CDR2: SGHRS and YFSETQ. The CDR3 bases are TGCGCCAGCAGCCCCGGGACAGGGGTCTATGGCTACACCTTC. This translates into CASSPGTGVYGYTF.

The CDR3 DNA is TGTGCCAGCAGTGAAGCGGCACGACGTAGCGGGTCCTCCTACGAGCAGTACTTC. It translates to CASSEAARRSGSSYEQYF. The genes are TRBV6-1 and TRBJ2-7; 7 nucleotides line up with TRBD2. The V gene's germline CDR1 is MNHNS and CDR2 SASEGT. The CDR3 consists of 18 residues. V dropped 0 bases and J dropped 0; count of bases not matched to a gene: 11.

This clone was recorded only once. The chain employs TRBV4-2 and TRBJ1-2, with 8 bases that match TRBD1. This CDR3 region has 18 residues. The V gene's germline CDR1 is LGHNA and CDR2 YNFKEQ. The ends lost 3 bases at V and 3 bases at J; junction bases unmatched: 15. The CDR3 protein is CASSHPYRDRQRDYGYTF. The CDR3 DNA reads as TGTGCCAGCAGCCACCCATATCGGGACAGGCAGCGGGACTATGGCTACACCTTC.

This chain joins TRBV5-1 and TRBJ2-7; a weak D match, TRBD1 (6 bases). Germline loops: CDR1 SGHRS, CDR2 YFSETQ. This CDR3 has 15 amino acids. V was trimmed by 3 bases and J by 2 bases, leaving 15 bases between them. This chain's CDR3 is CASSSQQGPAYEQYF. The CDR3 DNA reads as TGCGCCAGCAGCTCTCAACAGGGTCCCGCCTACGAGCAGTACTTC.

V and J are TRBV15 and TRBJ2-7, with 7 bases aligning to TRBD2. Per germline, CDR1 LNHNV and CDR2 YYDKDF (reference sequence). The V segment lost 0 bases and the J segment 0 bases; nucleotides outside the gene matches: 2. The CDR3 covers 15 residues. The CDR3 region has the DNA TGTGCCACCAGCAGAGAGCGGGGGTACTCCTACGAGCAGTACTTC. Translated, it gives CATSRERGYSYEQYF.

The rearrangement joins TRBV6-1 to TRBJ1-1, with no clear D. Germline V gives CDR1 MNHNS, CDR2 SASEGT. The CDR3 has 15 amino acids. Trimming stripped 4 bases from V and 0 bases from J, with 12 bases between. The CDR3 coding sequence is TGTGCCAGCAGTGTTAGTACGAGTTTGAACACTGAAGCTTTCTTT. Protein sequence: CASSVSTSLNTEAFF.

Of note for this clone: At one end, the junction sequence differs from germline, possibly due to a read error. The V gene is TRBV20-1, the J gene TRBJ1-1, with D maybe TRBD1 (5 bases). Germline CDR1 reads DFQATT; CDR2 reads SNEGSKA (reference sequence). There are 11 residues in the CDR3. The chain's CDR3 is CSAFRDPKLWF. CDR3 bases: TGCAGTGCTTTCCGGGACCCTAAGCTTTGGTTT.

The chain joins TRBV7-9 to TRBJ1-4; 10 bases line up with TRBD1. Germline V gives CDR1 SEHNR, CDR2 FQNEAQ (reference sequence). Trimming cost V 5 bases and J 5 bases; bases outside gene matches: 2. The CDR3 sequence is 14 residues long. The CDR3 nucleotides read TGTGCCAGCAGCCGGGGACAGGGGAATGAAAAACTGTTTTTT. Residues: CASSRGQGNEKLFF. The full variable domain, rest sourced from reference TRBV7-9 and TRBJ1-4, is DTGVSQNPRHKITKRGQNVTFRCDPISEHNRLYWYRQTLGQGPEFLTYFQNEAQLEKSRLLSDRFSAERPKGSFSTLEIQRTEQGDSAMYLCASSRGQGNEKLFFGSGTQLSVL.

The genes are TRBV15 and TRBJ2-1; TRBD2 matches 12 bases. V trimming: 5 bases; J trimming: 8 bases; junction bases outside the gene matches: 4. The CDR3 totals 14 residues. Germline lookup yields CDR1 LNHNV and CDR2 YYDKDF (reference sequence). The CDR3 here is CATSGGLAGHEQFF. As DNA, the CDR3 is TGTGCCACCAGCGGAGGACTAGCGGGACATGAGCAGTTCTTC.

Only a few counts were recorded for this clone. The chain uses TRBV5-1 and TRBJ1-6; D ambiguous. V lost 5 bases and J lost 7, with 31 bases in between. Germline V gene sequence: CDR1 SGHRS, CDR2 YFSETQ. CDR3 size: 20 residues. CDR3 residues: CASSQGRGEGARRENSPLHF. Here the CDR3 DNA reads TGCGCCAGCAGTCAAGGACGCGGAGAGGGAGCCCGTCGTGAGAATTCACCCCTCCACTTT.

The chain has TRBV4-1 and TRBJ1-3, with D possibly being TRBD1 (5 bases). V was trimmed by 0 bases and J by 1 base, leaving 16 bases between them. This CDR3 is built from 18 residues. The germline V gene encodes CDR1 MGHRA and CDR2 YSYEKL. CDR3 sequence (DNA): TGCGCCAGCAGCCAAGAGGTCGGCAGGGTGGCTTCTGGAAACACCATATATTTT. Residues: CASSQEVGRVASGNTIYF.

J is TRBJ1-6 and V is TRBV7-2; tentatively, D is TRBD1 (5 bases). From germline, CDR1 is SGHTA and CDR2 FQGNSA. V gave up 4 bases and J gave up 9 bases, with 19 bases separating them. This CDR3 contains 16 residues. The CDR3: CASSYMGLGKFSPLHF. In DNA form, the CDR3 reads TGTGCCAGCAGCTACATGGGGCTGGGAAAATTTTCACCCCTCCACTTT.

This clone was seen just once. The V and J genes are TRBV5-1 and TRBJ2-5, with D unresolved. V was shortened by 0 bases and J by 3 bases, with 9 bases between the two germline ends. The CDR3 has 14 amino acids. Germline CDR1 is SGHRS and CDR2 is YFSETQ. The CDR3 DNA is TGCGCCAGCAGCTTGGCGTCGGTAGAAGAGACCCAGTACTTC. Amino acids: CASSLASVEETQYF.

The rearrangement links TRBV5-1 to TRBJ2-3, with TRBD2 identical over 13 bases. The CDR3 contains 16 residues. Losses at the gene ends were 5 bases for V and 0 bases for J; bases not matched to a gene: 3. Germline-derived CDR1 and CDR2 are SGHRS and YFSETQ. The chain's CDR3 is CASSGTSGTSTDTQYF. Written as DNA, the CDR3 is TGCGCCAGCAGTGGGACTAGCGGGACGAGCACAGATACGCAGTATTTT.

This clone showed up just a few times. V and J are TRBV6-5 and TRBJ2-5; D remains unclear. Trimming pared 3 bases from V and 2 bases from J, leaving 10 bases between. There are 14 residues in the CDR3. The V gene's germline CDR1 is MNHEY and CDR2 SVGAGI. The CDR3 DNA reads TGTGCCAGCAGTTATGACCACTTGCAAGAGACCCAGTACTTC. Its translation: CASSYDHLQETQYF.

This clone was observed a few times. In nucleotides, the CDR3 is TGTGCCAGCAGAGGGAACTCTGGAAACACCATATATTTT. It is translated as CASRGNSGNTIYF. The V and J genes are TRBV6-1 and TRBJ1-3; no firm D call. This CDR3 region has 13 residues. The V gene's germline CDR1 is MNHNS and CDR2 SASEGT. The V and J ends lost 6 bases and 0 bases respectively, with 6 bases between them.

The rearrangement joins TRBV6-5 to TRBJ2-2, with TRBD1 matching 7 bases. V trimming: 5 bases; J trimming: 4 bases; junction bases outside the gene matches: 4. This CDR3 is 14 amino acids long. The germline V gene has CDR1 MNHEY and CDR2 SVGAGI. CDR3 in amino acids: CASSRQGSTGELFF. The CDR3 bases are TGTGCCAGCAGTCGACAGGGATCCACCGGGGAGCTGTTTTTT.

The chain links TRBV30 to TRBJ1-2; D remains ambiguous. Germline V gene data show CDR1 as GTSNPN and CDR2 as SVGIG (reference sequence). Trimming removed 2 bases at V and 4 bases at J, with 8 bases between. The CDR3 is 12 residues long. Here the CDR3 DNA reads TGTGCCTGGAGTCGGGCAGCCTATGGCTACACCTTC. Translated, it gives CAWSRAAYGYTF.

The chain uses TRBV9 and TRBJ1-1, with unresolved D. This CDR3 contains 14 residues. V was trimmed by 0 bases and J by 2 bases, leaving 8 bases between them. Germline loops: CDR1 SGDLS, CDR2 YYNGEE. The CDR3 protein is CASSVGSINTEAFF. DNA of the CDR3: TGTGCCAGCAGCGTAGGGTCGATTAACACTGAAGCTTTCTTT.

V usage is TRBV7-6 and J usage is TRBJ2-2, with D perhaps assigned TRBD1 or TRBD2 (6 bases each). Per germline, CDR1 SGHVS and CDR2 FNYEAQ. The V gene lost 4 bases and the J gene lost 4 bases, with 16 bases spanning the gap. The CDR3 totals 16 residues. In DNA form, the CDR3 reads TGTGCCAGCAGCTCCAAGAGTGGGGGGCCCACCGGGGAGCTGTTTTTT. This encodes CASSSKSGGPTGELFF.

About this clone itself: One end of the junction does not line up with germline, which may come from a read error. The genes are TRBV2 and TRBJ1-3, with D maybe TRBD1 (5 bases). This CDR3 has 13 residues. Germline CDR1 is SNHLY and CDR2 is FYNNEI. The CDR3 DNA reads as TGTGCCAGCTCCCGGGGCTCTGGAAACACCACATATTTT. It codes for CASSRGSGNTTYF.

The CDR3 nucleotides are TGCGCCAGCAGCTTGGAGGGCGGAGCTAGCACAGATACGCAGTATTTT. Residues: CASSLEGGASTDTQYF. The chain has TRBV5-1 and TRBJ2-3; no clear D gene. Trimming stripped 0 bases from V and 0 bases from J, with 11 bases between. The CDR3 loop spans 16 amino acids. Germline V gene lookup returns CDR1 SGHRS and CDR2 YFSETQ.

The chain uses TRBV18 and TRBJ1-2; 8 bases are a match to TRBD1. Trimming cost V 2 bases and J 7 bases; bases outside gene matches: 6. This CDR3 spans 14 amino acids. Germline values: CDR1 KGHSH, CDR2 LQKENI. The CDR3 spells CASSPAQGASGYTF. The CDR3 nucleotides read TGTGCCAGCTCACCAGCTCAGGGGGCGAGTGGCTACACCTTC. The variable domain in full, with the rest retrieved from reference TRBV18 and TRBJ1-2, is NAGVMQNPRHLVRRRGQEARLRCSPMKGHSHVYWYRQLPEEGLKFMVYLQKENIIDESGMPKERFSAEFPKEGPSILRIQQVVRGDSAAYFCASSPAQGASGYTFGSGTRLTVV.

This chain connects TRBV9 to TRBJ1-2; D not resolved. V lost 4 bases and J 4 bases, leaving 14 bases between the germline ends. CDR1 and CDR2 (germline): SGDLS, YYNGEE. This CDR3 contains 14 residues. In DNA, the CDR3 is TGTGCCAGCAGCCTTAGCGGGCGGTTCTATGGCTACACCTTC. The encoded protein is CASSLSGRFYGYTF.

In DNA form, the CDR3 reads TGTGCCATCAGCGATGGCGGGGGAGAGACCCAGTACTTC. Residues: CAISDGGGETQYF. The chain is built from TRBV10-3 and TRBJ2-5, with 7 bases fitting TRBD2. Per germline, CDR1 ENHRY and CDR2 SYGVKD. The CDR3 contains 13 residues. V was pared by 6 bases and J by 4 bases, with 5 bases of the junction left unmatched.

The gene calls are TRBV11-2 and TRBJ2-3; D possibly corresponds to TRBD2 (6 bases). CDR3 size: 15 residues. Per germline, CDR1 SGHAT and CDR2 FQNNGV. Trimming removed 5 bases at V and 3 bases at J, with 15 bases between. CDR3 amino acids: CASSRPRRGTDTQYF. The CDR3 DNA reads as TGTGCCAGCAGCCGCCCTCGGAGGGGTACAGATACGCAGTATTTT.

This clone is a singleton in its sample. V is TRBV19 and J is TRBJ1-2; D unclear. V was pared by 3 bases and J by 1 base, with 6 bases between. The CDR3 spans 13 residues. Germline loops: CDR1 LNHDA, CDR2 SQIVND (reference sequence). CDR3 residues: CASSIGLNYGYTF. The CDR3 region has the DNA TGTGCCAGTAGTATCGGACTTAACTATGGCTACACCTTC.